The 21 T cell receptor beta chains presented below share a single source sample, sequenced in a study of identical twins. TCRdb re-called the 5' RACE reads through MiXCR, storing one row per CDR3 protein. The repertoire holds hundreds of thousands of distinct CDR3 sequences, about 12% seen once, with just over 7% in the top ten. The same data also contributed to another study, on yellow fever vaccine responses in identical twins.

The specimen was CD8+ T cells sorted from blood. All receptors derive from a woman under 30 in good health.

This clonotype was picked up a small number of times. V and J are TRBV11-2 and TRBJ2-7; 8 nucleotides match TRBD2. The CDR3 contains 13 residues. V was pared by 7 bases and J by 2 bases, with 4 bases of the junction left unmatched. CDR1 and CDR2 from the germline V gene are SGHAT and FQNNGV. The CDR3 sequence is CASTGGWPYEQYV. CDR3 coding DNA: TGTGCCAGCACGGGAGGGTGGCCCTACGAGCAGTACGTC.

In its sample, this clonotype was seen many times. V is TRBV9 and J is TRBJ1-5; D remains ambiguous. Germline values: CDR1 SGDLS, CDR2 YYNGEE. Trimming removed 3 bases from V and 2 bases from J, with 9 bases in between. This CDR3 region has 14 residues. In DNA form, the CDR3 reads TGTGCCAGCAGCGCAACTCCTGGCAATCAGCCCCAGCATTTT. Residues: CASSATPGNQPQHF.

This clonotype turned up a few times. V gene TRBV20-1 combines with J gene TRBJ2-7, with 10 bases that match TRBD2. The CDR3 is 15 amino acids. Unmatched junction bases numbered 7, after V lost 3 bases and J lost 2 bases. The germline V gene encodes CDR1 DFQATT and CDR2 SNEGSKA (reference sequence). As DNA, the CDR3 is TGCAGTGCTAGGGCTAGCGGGGGCCTTACCTACGAGCAGTACGTC. This sequence encodes CSARASGGLTYEQYV.

This chain connects TRBV10-2 to TRBJ2-7, with unresolved D. CDR1 and CDR2 from the germline V gene are WSHSY and SAAADI. The V end was cut by 3 bases, the J end by 3 bases, with 9 bases between. This CDR3 is 13 amino acids long. The CDR3 spells CASSDLRIYEQYF. In DNA, the CDR3 is TGCGCCAGCAGTGATTTGCGGATCTACGAGCAGTACTTC.

This clonotype has only a few counts. Written as DNA, the CDR3 is TGTGCCAGCAGCTTAGCTCCGGGGACTAGCGGGACAGATACGCAGTATTTT. It translates to CASSLAPGTSGTDTQYF. This sequence joins TRBV7-3 and TRBJ2-3; 12 bases fit TRBD2. The CDR3 contains 17 residues. Germline V CDR1 and CDR2: SGHTA, FQGTGA. The V and J ends lost 2 bases and 3 bases, in that order; junction bases with no gene match: 6.

This clonotype appeared many times. V usage is TRBV29-1 and J usage is TRBJ1-2, with 8 bases matching TRBD1. The CDR3 is 14 amino acids. The germline V gene has CDR1 SQVTM and CDR2 ANQGSEA. The J segment lost 8 bases and the V segment lost 4 bases, leaving 12 bases of the junction unmatched. CDR3 amino acids: CSVGPQGARGGYTF. The CDR3 DNA sequence: TGCAGCGTTGGTCCTCAGGGGGCGCGTGGCGGCTACACCTTC. The full variable domain, completed using reference TRBV29-1 and TRBJ1-2, is SAVISQKPSRDICQRGTSLTIQCQVDSQVTMMFWYRQQPGQSLTLIATANQGSEATYESGFVIDKFPISRPNLTFSTLTVSNMSPEDSSIYLCSVGPQGARGGYTFGSGTRLTVV.

This clonotype was picked up a small number of times. This sequence joins TRBV12-3 or TRBV12-4 and TRBJ2-7; 8 bases line up with TRBD1. The CDR3 extends over 16 amino acids. V trimming: 1 base; J trimming: 1 base; junction bases outside the gene matches: 6. The CDR3 bases are TGTGCCAGCAGTTTAGGGGACAGGACGGGGTCCTACGAGCAGTACTTC. The encoded protein is CASSLGDRTGSYEQYF.

This clonotype came up a few times. CDR3 nucleotide sequence: TGCAGTGCTATAGGACAGTCGGGAGAGCAGTACTTC. Translated, it gives CSAIGQSGEQYF. This chain links TRBV20-1 with TRBJ2-7, with D maybe TRBD1 (6 bases). Germline V gene data show CDR1 as DFQATT and CDR2 as SNEGSKA (reference sequence). The germline V and J ends were trimmed by 4 bases and 7 bases, with 14 bases remaining between them. CDR3 length: 12 amino acids.

The rearrangement links TRBV24-1 to TRBJ1-4; possible D gene TRBD1, 6 bases. The CDR3 runs 15 residues. Deletions cut 4 bases from V and 7 bases from J, with 15 bases between. CDR1 is KGHDR and CDR2 is SFDVKD in the germline V gene. In nucleotides, the CDR3 is TGTGCCACCAGTGAACCTACAGGGACCGGTGAAAAACTGTTTTTT. Translation gives CATSEPTGTGEKLFF.

This clonotype was observed at least ten times. V usage is TRBV20-1 and J usage is TRBJ2-1; 10 bases fit TRBD1. The junction had 2 bases not matched to a gene; V was cut back by 0 bases and J by 3 bases. CDR1 is DFQATT, CDR2 SNEGSKA, per germline (reference sequence). The CDR3 loop spans 15 amino acids. The CDR3 nucleotides read TGCAGTGCTAGAGACCGGGACAGGGGCTACAATGAGCAGTTCTTC. This codes for CSARDRDRGYNEQFF.

This clonotype was seen at least ten times. The chain employs TRBV12-3 or TRBV12-4 and TRBJ2-1; TRBD2 matches at 8 bases. The CDR3 contains 15 residues. Trimming took 5 bases from V and 4 from J; bases not matched to a gene: 7. CDR3 in DNA: TGTGCCAGCAGTATAAGCGGGAGTACTTACAATGAGCAGTTCTTC. Protein sequence: CASSISGSTYNEQFF.

Many counts were recorded for this clonotype. The gene calls are TRBV29-1 and TRBJ2-1; unclear D gene. The CDR3 has 16 residues. Between the trimmed V and J ends, which lost 0 bases and 0 bases, there was a span of 12 bases. Germline values: CDR1 SQVTM, CDR2 ANQGSEA. The CDR3 sequence is CSVEDSRDNSYNEQFF. The CDR3 DNA sequence: TGCAGCGTTGAAGATTCCAGAGACAACTCCTACAATGAGCAGTTCTTC.

With regard to this clonotype: A much larger clone differs from this one at a single base, so this may be a read error. The V call is TRBV20-1, the J call TRBJ2-1, with TRBD1 matching over 7 bases. The CDR3 consists of 15 residues. Germline V CDR1 and CDR2: DFQATT, SNEGSKA (reference sequence). The CDR3 DNA follows: TGCAGTGCTAGAGATGAGGACAGGTCCTACGATGAGCAGTTCTTC. It yields the protein CSARDEDRSYDEQFF.

The CDR3 here is CASSQPQELNTGELFF. The CDR3 DNA reads as TGTGCCAGCAGCCAACCACAGGAGCTGAACACCGGGGAGCTGTTTTTT. V and J are TRBV7-8 and TRBJ2-2, with D maybe TRBD1 (5 bases). Trimming stripped 5 bases from V and 1 base from J, with 14 bases between. The CDR3 totals 16 residues. Looked up from germline, CDR1 is SGHVS and CDR2 is FQNEAQ.

V and J are TRBV5-1 and TRBJ1-2, with TRBD1 matching over 9 bases. V dropped 3 bases and J dropped 8; count of bases not matched to a gene: 14. The CDR3 length is 16 residues. Germline V gene sequence: CDR1 SGHRS, CDR2 YFSETQ. CDR3 sequence reads: CASSSGTGRFSEGYTF. CDR3 nucleotides: TGCGCCAGCAGCTCCGGGACAGGGCGGTTCTCGGAGGGCTACACCTTC.

This clonotype was found a few times. Here the CDR3 DNA reads TGTGCCAGCAGCACAGGACTAGCGGGAGTCCCCTACTTC. It is translated as CASSTGLAGVPYF. This chain connects TRBV9 to TRBJ2-7; TRBD2 agrees at 13 bases. The CDR3 spans 13 residues. Losses at the gene ends were 4 bases for V and 13 bases for J; bases not matched to a gene: 8. CDR1 SGDLS and CDR2 YYNGEE come from the germline V gene.

By share, this clonotype ranks as medium-sized. The V gene is TRBV4-2, the J gene TRBJ2-1; 9 bases are a match to TRBD2. V dropped 0 bases and J dropped 6; count of bases not matched to a gene: 9. This CDR3 region has 17 residues. Germline loops: CDR1 LGHNA, CDR2 YNFKEQ. The CDR3, as DNA: TGTGCCAGCAGCCAAGAAGGAGCGGGAGGCCCCACCAATGAGCAGTTCTTC. Translation gives CASSQEGAGGPTNEQFF.

In this sample, this clonotype turned up a few times. This chain uses TRBV29-1 with TRBJ2-5; 8 positions match TRBD2. V trimming: 6 bases; J trimming: 5 bases; junction bases outside the gene matches: 17. Per germline, CDR1 SQVTM and CDR2 ANQGSEA. The CDR3 runs 16 residues. CDR3: CSVYARGGQMGETQYF. CDR3 nucleotide sequence: TGCAGCGTCTACGCACGGGGGGGCCAAATGGGGGAGACCCAGTACTTC.

There are a few counts of this clonotype. The CDR3 DNA is TGCGCCAGCAGGCGCGGGACTAGCGGTTACAATGAGCAGTTCTTC. Protein product: CASRRGTSGYNEQFF. The V call is TRBV4-1, the J call TRBJ2-1; 11 positions agree with TRBD2. V lost 6 bases, J lost 4 bases, and 5 bases stayed unmatched. CDR1 and CDR2 (germline): MGHRA, YSYEKL. This CDR3 is 15 amino acids long.

In this sample, this clonotype turned up a few times. The DNA is left out, because the CDR3 cannot be placed on it with certainty; the CDR3 is given as TCRdb lists it. V and J are TRBV12-3 or TRBV12-4 and TRBJ2-3; the table's D call, TRBD1, has no DNA check behind it. The CDR3 is made up of 16 amino acids, end residues included. Here the CDR3 reads CASSFQVSRVTDTQYF.

Here the CDR3 reads CASGLDWTGELFF. CDR3 nucleotide sequence: TGTGCCAGCGGCCTCGACTGGACCGGGGAGCTGTTTTTT. This chain connects TRBV5-8 to TRBJ2-2, with no clear D. The ends were cut back, 7 bases at V and 5 bases at J, with 12 bases in the middle. Looked up from germline, CDR1 is SGHTS and CDR2 is YDEGEE. The CDR3 length is 13 residues.